The sequence of this T cell receptor beta chain was determined in a study of CD8+ T cells in alopecia areata (dated by TCRdb to 2016 to 2019). With regard to the full study: The treated patients took part in an open-label pilot trial in which moderate-to-severe alopecia areata was treated with oral tofacitinib at 5 to 10 mg twice daily. Biopsies were taken from tofacitinib-treated patients at baseline and at 4 and 24 weeks of treatment, and a later scalp biopsy was taken in several of the tofacitinib-treated patients. Scalp clonality was compared across normal scalp (n=4), patchy alopecia areata scalp (n=8), and alopecia totalis/universalis scalp (n=8). On the human side, TCRbeta sequencing was run on scalp tissue and on sorted CD4+ and CD8+ peripheral blood T cells from healthy controls and from alopecia areata patients with either patchy or totalis/universalis disease. To study T cell clonal expansion in alopecia areata, the researchers applied high-throughput TCRbeta sequencing to both the C3H/HeJ mouse model and human patients. RNA was obtained with the PAXgene miRNA kit for fixed scalp, the miRNeasy kit for PBMCs, and the RNeasy kit for mouse skin. Patients stayed on tofacitinib for 6 to 18 months and then had 6 months of follow-up off drug so that delayed response and recurrence could be assessed. TCRbeta CDR3 regions were amplified by immunoSEQ multiplex PCR with 35 Vbeta forward and 13 Jbeta reverse primers.

Receptor amplification or capture employed the immunoSEQ multiplex PCR assay. RNA was extracted from all samples and reverse transcribed into cDNA, which served as template for TCR sequencing. First-strand cDNA was synthesized with SuperScript III using a 2:1 mix of oligo-dT and random hexamers. Amplification bias was assessed with a synthetic immune receptor repertoire, and residual bias was removed computationally. The paper's data handling went like this. Raw reads were preprocessed for error removal, and CDR3 was defined according to IMGT conventions as running from the conserved cysteine to phenylalanine. Clonality was calculated as 1 minus Shannon entropy normalized by log2 of the number of productive unique TCRs. CD4 or CD8 identity of scalp clones was inferred by cross-referencing scalp TCRbeta sequences with sorted blood CD4 and CD8 repertoires. This is the immuneACCESS table as TCRdb keeps it, with only in-frame sequences that have V and J called. A part of the clones is gone; compared with another copy, unresolved V genes explain less than half, and the rest is unexplained. Clonal size and the V and J genes are those of that table, whereas D and trimming came from the DNA. In this sample the table shows about 150,000 clones, over 80% of which occur a single time. The ten largest clones add up to about 15% of the sample.

Trimming accounts for 8 bases at V and 4 bases at J, while the number of junction bases matched to no gene is 9. The germline V gene encodes CDR1 MDHEN and CDR2 SYDVKM. The CDR3 runs 14 amino acids, cysteine and phenylalanine included. Only the CDR3 region is kept as DNA, spanning 42 bases read in frame from base 1. The time point label, read with the paper, signifies: baseline before oral tofacitinib. Lesional scalp punch biopsies and peripheral blood were obtained from alopecia areata patients. PBMCs were isolated by density centrifugation and stained for CD3, CD4 and CD8, and CD4+ and CD8+ T cells were sorted on a FACSAria. General conclusions and limits of the study: Higher clonality and more expanded CD8+ clones were observed in lesional scalp than in normal scalp, particularly in alopecia totalis/universalis, a finding suggestive of antigenic drive. Shared TCR sequences between patients were less evident than in mice, which may be partly attributable to HLA diversity in the patient population. Unlike mouse skin, which is dominated by gammadelta T cells, normal human skin has resident alphabeta T cells that are also sequenced, and this complicates analysis of the scalp TCR repertoire.

For this clone: The antigen this receptor binds is unknown. Base qualities are not at hand, and no much larger clone is one base apart.

This specimen consisted of CD8+ T cells sorted from blood, obtained at week 0. This clonotype originated in a human donor with alopecia areata. Here the chain combines TRBV28 and TRBJ2-3; 7 middle bases align to TRBD1. The bases are TGTGCCAGCTTGACAGGGTACGGGCCAGATACGCAGTATTTT. Translation gives CASLTGYGPDTQYF. The CDR3 plus the reference TRBV28 and TRBJ2-3 genes for the other parts give the full variable domain: DVKVTQSSRYLVKRTGEKVFLECVQDMDHENMFWYRQDPGLGLRLIYFSYDVKMKEKGDIPEGYSVSREKKERFSLILESASTNQTSMYLCASLTGYGPDTQYFGPGTRLTVL.